This record covers a single T cell receptor (beta chain). The CDR3 totals 17 residues. Germline CDR1 and CDR2: MNHEY and SVGAGI. Trimming took 3 bases from V and 0 from J; bases not matched to a gene: 6. This specimen comes from a study of patients and donors after allogeneic stem cell transplantation. TCRdb re-called the RT-PCR reads through MiXCR, storing one row per CDR3 protein. The data show over 350,000 distinct CDR3 sequences, with about a sixth seen just once and 7.2% held by the top ten. Sequenced: blood, either unsorted or a sorted T cell fraction (not recorded which). The genes are TRBV6-5 and TRBJ2-2, with 8 bases that match TRBD1. The clonotype originates from a human donor who was either an allogeneic HSCT recipient or a stem cell or donor lymphocyte infusion donor (not recorded which). It is not recorded whose cells these are; they may come from a transplant donor. The CDR3 sequence is CASSYRRTGTNTGELFF. The CDR3 coding sequence is TGTGCCAGCAGTTATCGGCGGACAGGGACGAACACCGGGGAGCTGTTTTTT.